These T cell receptor beta chains were read from a single sample in a study of blood T cell repertoires in COVID-19. Repertoires were generated with immunoSEQ multiplex PCR, while TCRdb's copy carries only in-frame clones and drops some. The table records about 380,000 clones, 85% of them present only once. Specimen: peripheral blood. The origin of the receptors is a woman between 18 and 29 years old with acute or convalescent COVID-19. The CDR3 runs from the conserved cysteine through the conserved F or W. Each record gives: J gene, V gene, D gene, clone size, CDR3 DNA, CDR3 protein. D genes are given only for firm matches. Expanded clones are given a class, and other clones once, few, many or no size at all.

J gene: TRBJ1-3
V gene: TRBV11-1
D gene: TRBD1
clone size: few
CDR3 DNA: TGTGCCAGCAGCCCTAGGGACAGACGCTCTGGAAACACCATATATTTT
CDR3 protein: CASSPRDRRSGNTIYF

J gene: TRBJ1-1
V gene: TRBV6-1
D gene: TRBD1
clone size: NA
CDR3 DNA: TGTGCCAGCAGTGAAGCGCCCTACAGGGGTGGGACTGAAGCTTTCTTT
CDR3 protein: CASSEAPYRGGTEAFF

J gene: TRBJ2-1
V gene: TRBV7-9
D gene: TRBD2
clone size: NA
CDR3 DNA: TGTGCCAGCAGCTCCGGGACTAGCGGTTACAATGAGCAGTTCTTC
CDR3 protein: CASSSGTSGYNEQFF

J gene: TRBJ1-6
V gene: TRBV6-6
D gene: NA
clone size: NA
CDR3 DNA: TGTGCCTCGGGACGGGGGAATTCACCCCTCCACTTT
CDR3 protein: CASGRGNSPLHF

J gene: TRBJ2-7
V gene: TRBV28
D gene: NA
clone size: NA
CDR3 DNA: NA
CDR3 protein: CASSTSRLVYEQYF

J gene: TRBJ2-7
V gene: TRBV7-8
D gene: NA
clone size: NA
CDR3 DNA: TGTGCCAGCAGCTGGGACACCCTCTACGAGCAGTACTTC
CDR3 protein: CASSWDTLYEQYF

J gene: TRBJ2-7
V gene: TRBV27
D gene: NA
clone size: NA
CDR3 DNA: TGTGCCAGCAGTTCGGACAGGGGGCGGTCTAGCGGGAGTTACGAGCAGTACTTC
CDR3 protein: CASSSDRGRSSGSYEQYF

J gene: TRBJ2-7
V gene: TRBV3-1/TRBV3-2
D gene: NA
clone size: many
CDR3 DNA: TGTGCCAGCAGCCAAGCTGGCCCGGGCGAGCAGTACTTC
CDR3 protein: CASSQAGPGEQYF

J gene: TRBJ1-6
V gene: TRBV6-5
D gene: NA
clone size: NA
CDR3 DNA: TGTGCCAGCAGGCCACAGGCAGTCAATTCACCCCTCCACTTT
CDR3 protein: CASRPQAVNSPLHF

J gene: TRBJ1-1
V gene: TRBV9
D gene: NA
clone size: NA
CDR3 DNA: TGTGCCAGCAGCCCCCTTGACAGGTCGTTCCGCACTGAAGCTTTCTTT
CDR3 protein: CASSPLDRSFRTEAFF

J gene: TRBJ1-6
V gene: TRBV9
D gene: TRBD1
clone size: NA
CDR3 DNA: TGTGCCAGCAGCGCGGGACAGGGGCGTTCACCCCTCCACTTT
CDR3 protein: CASSAGQGRSPLHF

J gene: TRBJ2-6
V gene: TRBV7-8
D gene: NA
clone size: NA
CDR3 DNA: TGTGCCAGCAGCTCGAACAGGGCTGGGGCCAACGTCCTGACTTTC
CDR3 protein: CASSSNRAGANVLTF

J gene: TRBJ1-4
V gene: TRBV15
D gene: TRBD1
clone size: NA
CDR3 DNA: TGTGCCACCAGCAACGACAGGGGCGGGAATGAAAAACTGTTTTTT
CDR3 protein: CATSNDRGGNEKLFF

J gene: TRBJ1-1
V gene: TRBV9
D gene: TRBD1
clone size: NA
CDR3 DNA: TGTGCCAGCAGCTCTCAAGCGCAGGGGGGTGAAGCTTTCTTT
CDR3 protein: CASSSQAQGGEAFF

J gene: TRBJ2-1
V gene: TRBV28
D gene: TRBD2
clone size: NA
CDR3 DNA: TGTGCCAGCAGTTTTGAGGGACTAGCGGGACGAGAGCAGTTCTTC
CDR3 protein: CASSFEGLAGREQFF

J gene: TRBJ1-1
V gene: TRBV4-2
D gene: NA
clone size: NA
CDR3 DNA: TGTGCCAGCAGCCAAGACAGTAACACTGAAGCTTTCTTT
CDR3 protein: CASSQDSNTEAFF

J gene: TRBJ2-6
V gene: TRBV19
D gene: TRBD1
clone size: NA
CDR3 DNA: TGTGCCAGTAGTGAGCCGGGACAGGGGGCGCCTGGGGCCAACGTCCTGACTTTC
CDR3 protein: CASSEPGQGAPGANVLTF

J gene: TRBJ1-2
V gene: TRBV4-1
D gene: NA
clone size: NA
CDR3 DNA: TGCGCCAGCAGGGGGGGGCCCTATGGCTACACCTTC
CDR3 protein: CASRGGPYGYTF

J gene: TRBJ1-2
V gene: TRBV9
D gene: NA
clone size: NA
CDR3 DNA: TGTGCCAGCAGCTTCAGGGGCGGGGGACCTAACTATGGCTACACCTTC
CDR3 protein: CASSFRGGGPNYGYTF

J gene: TRBJ1-1
V gene: TRBV5-1
D gene: NA
clone size: NA
CDR3 DNA: TGCGCCAGCAGCTCCCTCGGGTTGAACACTGAAGCTTTCTTT
CDR3 protein: CASSSLGLNTEAFF

J gene: TRBJ1-2
V gene: TRBV5-6
D gene: TRBD1
clone size: NA
CDR3 DNA: TGTGCCAGCAGCTTAGGTGGGGACAGGGCGAACTATGGCTACACCTTC
CDR3 protein: CASSLGGDRANYGYTF

J gene: TRBJ2-7
V gene: TRBV30
D gene: NA
clone size: NA
CDR3 DNA: TGTGCCTTGCTCCGGGACAACTCCTACGAGCAGTACTTC
CDR3 protein: CALLRDNSYEQYF

J gene: TRBJ1-5
V gene: TRBV6-5
D gene: NA
clone size: NA
CDR3 DNA: TGTGCCAGCAGTTACTCCAGAGGACAGCCCCAGCATTTT
CDR3 protein: CASSYSRGQPQHF

J gene: TRBJ2-5
V gene: TRBV11-2
D gene: TRBD2
clone size: NA
CDR3 DNA: TGTGCCAGCAGCTCGGCTAGCGGGAGGACCCAGTACTTC
CDR3 protein: CASSSASGRTQYF

J gene: TRBJ2-1
V gene: TRBV10-3
D gene: NA
clone size: NA
CDR3 DNA: TGTGCCATCAGTGAGGAGACAGAAATATACAATGAGCAGTTCTTC
CDR3 protein: CAISEETEIYNEQFF

J gene: TRBJ1-4
V gene: TRBV6-5
D gene: NA
clone size: NA
CDR3 DNA: TGTGCCAGCAGTTCCGGTGAAAAACTGTTTTTT
CDR3 protein: CASSSGEKLFF

J gene: TRBJ2-7
V gene: TRBV18
D gene: NA
clone size: NA
CDR3 DNA: TGTGCCAGCTCACCCTCGACAGGACTTTCCTACGAGCAGTACTTC
CDR3 protein: CASSPSTGLSYEQYF

J gene: TRBJ2-7
V gene: TRBV27
D gene: NA
clone size: NA
CDR3 DNA: TGTGCCAGCAGATATACAGGGATGTATTCCTACGAGCAGTACTTC
CDR3 protein: CASRYTGMYSYEQYF

J gene: TRBJ1-1
V gene: TRBV5-4
D gene: NA
clone size: NA
CDR3 DNA: TGTGCCAGCAGCGGACGGCGGGGCTCGGAAACTGAAGCTTTCTTT
CDR3 protein: CASSGRRGSETEAFF

J gene: TRBJ2-7
V gene: TRBV9
D gene: TRBD1
clone size: NA
CDR3 DNA: TGTGCCAGCAGCTCGACGACAGGGAGCTACGAGCAGTACTTC
CDR3 protein: CASSSTTGSYEQYF

J gene: TRBJ2-7
V gene: TRBV19
D gene: TRBD1
clone size: NA
CDR3 DNA: TGTGCCACCGGGACAGGAGGCGAGCAGTACTTC
CDR3 protein: CATGTGGEQYF

J gene: TRBJ1-3
V gene: TRBV28
D gene: NA
clone size: NA
CDR3 DNA: TGTGCCAGCAGTGTCCGGGGGAGAAACACCATATATTTT
CDR3 protein: CASSVRGRNTIYF

J gene: TRBJ2-3
V gene: TRBV7-3
D gene: TRBD2
clone size: NA
CDR3 DNA: TGTGCCAGCAGCTTACTAGCGGGAGGGACAGATACGCAGTATTTT
CDR3 protein: CASSLLAGGTDTQYF

J gene: TRBJ2-2
V gene: TRBV27
D gene: TRBD1
clone size: NA
CDR3 DNA: TGTGCCAGCAGTTTCAACAGGGGGCAGGACACCGGGGAGCTGTTTTTT
CDR3 protein: CASSFNRGQDTGELFF

J gene: TRBJ1-2
V gene: TRBV5-8
D gene: NA
clone size: once
CDR3 DNA: TGTGCCAGCAGCTTCCGGGGGTACGACTATGGCTACACCTTC
CDR3 protein: CASSFRGYDYGYTF

J gene: TRBJ1-3
V gene: TRBV5-1
D gene: TRBD1
clone size: few
CDR3 DNA: TGCGCCAGCAGCTTGGGACAGGGGACTTTTGGAAACACCATATATTTT
CDR3 protein: CASSLGQGTFGNTIYF

J gene: TRBJ2-7
V gene: TRBV30
D gene: NA
clone size: NA
CDR3 DNA: TGTGCCTGGACCGGGACAAATACCTACGAGCAGTACTTC
CDR3 protein: CAWTGTNTYEQYF

J gene: TRBJ1-1
V gene: TRBV5-4
D gene: TRBD1
clone size: NA
CDR3 DNA: TGTGCCAGCAGCTCCCCGGGACAGGATGAAGCTTTCTTT
CDR3 protein: CASSSPGQDEAFF

J gene: TRBJ1-5
V gene: TRBV7-2
D gene: NA
clone size: NA
CDR3 DNA: TGTGCCAGCAGCTTGGAGAATCCACGCAATCAGCCCCAGCATTTT
CDR3 protein: CASSLENPRNQPQHF

J gene: TRBJ1-3
V gene: TRBV7-9
D gene: NA
clone size: NA
CDR3 DNA: TGTGCCAGCAGCTTAGAGATCGGAGACACCATATATTTT
CDR3 protein: CASSLEIGDTIYF

J gene: TRBJ1-3
V gene: TRBV7-8
D gene: NA
clone size: NA
CDR3 DNA: TGTGCCAGCAGCTTAAATGCGGATCTCTCTGGAAACACCATATATTTT
CDR3 protein: CASSLNADLSGNTIYF

J gene: TRBJ2-5
V gene: TRBV6-4
D gene: TRBD1
clone size: NA
CDR3 DNA: TGTGCCAGCAGTCCCCTCTCCATTCTGGGACAGCCTAACTGGTGGAAGACCCAGTACTTC
CDR3 protein: CASSPLSILGQPNWWKTQYF

J gene: TRBJ1-1
V gene: TRBV12-3/TRBV12-4
D gene: TRBD1
clone size: NA
CDR3 DNA: TGTGCCAGCAGTCCCGACAGGGGTGCTTTCTTT
CDR3 protein: CASSPDRGAFF

J gene: TRBJ2-7
V gene: TRBV4-2
D gene: NA
clone size: NA
CDR3 DNA: TGTGCCAGCAGCCAAGTTCATAGGACTTTAGCCGAGCAGTACTTC
CDR3 protein: CASSQVHRTLAEQYF

J gene: TRBJ1-1
V gene: TRBV18
D gene: TRBD1
clone size: NA
CDR3 DNA: TGTGCCAGCTCACCACTCACAGGGGACACTGAAGCTTTCTTT
CDR3 protein: CASSPLTGDTEAFF

J gene: TRBJ2-7
V gene: TRBV7-9
D gene: TRBD1
clone size: NA
CDR3 DNA: TGTGCCAGCAGCTTAGGAGACAGGGACACGGTTAAGCAGTACTTC
CDR3 protein: CASSLGDRDTVKQYF

J gene: TRBJ1-2
V gene: TRBV5-1
D gene: NA
clone size: NA
CDR3 DNA: TGCGCCAGCCGTCGGGGTGGCGATGGCTACACCTTC
CDR3 protein: CASRRGGDGYTF

J gene: TRBJ1-2
V gene: TRBV4-1
D gene: NA
clone size: NA
CDR3 DNA: TGCGCCAGCAGCCAAGAGGGGACTCTCTATGGCTACACCTTC
CDR3 protein: CASSQEGTLYGYTF

J gene: TRBJ2-7
V gene: TRBV20-1
D gene: TRBD1
clone size: NA
CDR3 DNA: TGCAGTGCTAGTGTGAGACAGGGTAACGAGCAGTACTTC
CDR3 protein: CSASVRQGNEQYF

J gene: TRBJ1-6
V gene: TRBV28
D gene: NA
clone size: NA
CDR3 DNA: TGTGCCAGCAGGTTGTCCAGCTCCTATAATTCACCCCTCCACTTT
CDR3 protein: CASRLSSSYNSPLHF

J gene: TRBJ2-2
V gene: TRBV6-1
D gene: NA
clone size: NA
CDR3 DNA: TGTGCCAGCAGTGAAGCGGCGACCGGGGGTCAAGGGCTGTTTTTT
CDR3 protein: CASSEAATGGQGLFF

J gene: TRBJ2-7
V gene: TRBV3-1/TRBV3-2
D gene: NA
clone size: NA
CDR3 DNA: TGTGCCAGCAGTCGTTCTTCCACGAGCTCCTACGAGCAGTACTTC
CDR3 protein: CASSRSSTSSYEQYF

J gene: TRBJ2-7
V gene: TRBV10-2
D gene: TRBD2
clone size: NA
CDR3 DNA: TGCGCCAGCAGTGAGGGGACTAGCGGGAGTTACGAGCAGTACTTC
CDR3 protein: CASSEGTSGSYEQYF

J gene: TRBJ1-1
V gene: TRBV19
D gene: TRBD1
clone size: few
CDR3 DNA: TGTGCCAGTAGTATAGACAAACCGGGACAGGACCTTAACACTGAAGCTTTCTTT
CDR3 protein: CASSIDKPGQDLNTEAFF

J gene: TRBJ2-3
V gene: TRBV19
D gene: NA
clone size: NA
CDR3 DNA: TGTGCCAGTAGTATAGCCATTCGGGAGCTACGAGATACGCAGTATTTT
CDR3 protein: CASSIAIRELRDTQYF

J gene: TRBJ2-3
V gene: TRBV19
D gene: TRBD1
clone size: NA
CDR3 DNA: TGTGCCAGTAGTTCAGACGGCACAGGGGCAGATACGCAGTATTTT
CDR3 protein: CASSSDGTGADTQYF

J gene: TRBJ1-1
V gene: TRBV6-5
D gene: TRBD1
clone size: NA
CDR3 DNA: TGTGCCAGCAGGGGGACAGGGGCCGACACTGAAGCTTTCTTT
CDR3 protein: CASRGTGADTEAFF

J gene: TRBJ2-1
V gene: TRBV6-5
D gene: NA
clone size: NA
CDR3 DNA: TGTGCCAGCACCCCTACCCTGCGGGGACAGCAGTTCTTC
CDR3 protein: CASTPTLRGQQFF

J gene: TRBJ2-7
V gene: TRBV3-1/TRBV3-2
D gene: TRBD2
clone size: NA
CDR3 DNA: TGTGCCAGCAGCCAAGTGACTAGCGCAGGAGAGCAGTACTTC
CDR3 protein: CASSQVTSAGEQYF

J gene: TRBJ2-3
V gene: TRBV5-1
D gene: NA
clone size: few
CDR3 DNA: TGCGCCAGCAGCTTGGCAGGGGGGATAGATACGCAGTATTTT
CDR3 protein: CASSLAGGIDTQYF